Listed below are T cell receptor beta chains from one sample, sequenced in a study of T cells in Graves' hyperthyroidism and ophthalmopathy. TCRdb re-called the multiplex PCR reads with MiXCR, one entry per CDR3 protein. The repertoire has hundreds of thousands of distinct CDR3 sequences, 15% to 20% of them found once; the top ten carry roughly 50%. Sequencing used blood. The receptors were sampled from a man in his forties with Graves' ophthalmopathy. CDR3s include the opening cysteine and the closing phenylalanine or tryptophan. Each record gives: D gene, J gene, clone size, V gene, CDR3 protein, CDR3 DNA. A D gene is named only where the DNA matches it firmly. Not every row has a clone size; where given, it reads once, few, many or a size class.

D: NA; J: TRBJ2-1; size: NA; V: TRBV14; CDR3: CASSGRRGNEQFF; DNA: TGTGCCAGCAGCGGACGACGGGGAAATGAGCAGTTCTTC
D: NA; J: TRBJ1-6; size: many; V: TRBV5-1; CDR3: CASSQRPGQVNSPLHF; DNA: TGCGCCAGCAGCCAACGACCGGGACAAGTTAATTCACCCCTCCACTTT
D: NA; J: TRBJ1-2; size: few; V: TRBV5-4; CDR3: CASSSNRDYGYTF; DNA: TGTGCCAGCAGCTCTAACCGGGACTATGGCTACACCTTC
D: TRBD2; J: TRBJ2-5; size: many; V: TRBV11-2; CDR3: CASSLVTGGSETQYF; DNA: TGTGCCAGCAGCTTAGTCACGGGAGGGTCGGAGACCCAGTACTTC
D: NA; J: TRBJ2-3; size: many; V: TRBV18; CDR3: CASLRADTQYF; DNA: TGTGCCAGCCTAAGGGCAGATACGCAGTATTTT
D: NA; J: TRBJ1-2; size: few; V: TRBV10-2; CDR3: CASSEPGPVLYTF; DNA: TGCGCCAGCAGTGAGCCTGGGCCTGTCCTCTACACCTTC
D: NA; J: TRBJ2-7; size: many; V: TRBV12-3/TRBV12-4; CDR3: CASSLFLNSYEQYF; DNA: TGTGCCAGCAGTTTGTTCTTAAACTCCTACGAGCAGTACTTC
D: NA; J: TRBJ2-7; size: many; V: TRBV2; CDR3: CASTQREGALSEQYF; DNA: TGTGCCAGCACCCAGAGGGAGGGGGCTTTATCCGAGCAGTACTTC
D: NA; J: TRBJ2-5; size: many; V: TRBV2; CDR3: CASSEAQETQYF; DNA: TGTGCCAGCAGTGAAGCGCAAGAGACCCAGTACTTC
D: NA; J: TRBJ2-7; size: many; V: TRBV7-2; CDR3: CASSLYSYEQYF; DNA: TGTGCCAGCAGCTTATACTCCTACGAGCAGTACTTC
D: NA; J: TRBJ2-7; size: NA; V: TRBV2; CDR3: CASSERLTYEQYF; DNA: TGTGCCAGCAGTGAACGCCTGACCTACGAGCAGTACTTC
D: NA; J: TRBJ1-4; size: few; V: TRBV7-2; CDR3: CASSFDGTNEKLFF; DNA: TGTGCCAGCAGCTTCGACGGAACTAATGAAAAACTGTTTTTT
D: NA; J: TRBJ2-7; size: many; V: TRBV7-2; CDR3: CASSLGQFYEQYF; DNA: TGTGCCAGCAGCTTAGGTCAGTTCTACGAGCAGTACTTC
D: TRBD2; J: TRBJ2-1; size: NA; V: TRBV30; CDR3: CDWSVPGLVGYNEQFF; DNA: TGTGACTGGAGTGTACCGGGACTAGTTGGATACAATGAGCAGTTCTTC
D: TRBD1; J: TRBJ2-1; size: few; V: TRBV5-1; CDR3: CASSPLGQGDLNEQFF; DNA: TGCGCCAGCAGCCCCTTGGGACAGGGGGACCTCAATGAGCAGTTCTTC
D: NA; J: TRBJ2-2; size: NA; V: TRBV5-1; CDR3: CASSLARPGELFF; DNA: TGCGCCAGCAGCTTGGCCAGGCCCGGGGAGCTGTTTTTT
D: NA; J: TRBJ1-4; size: many; V: TRBV12-3/TRBV12-4; CDR3: CASSPDIFGGTNEKLFF; DNA: TGTGCCAGCAGTCCCGACATATTTGGGGGAACCAATGAAAAACTGTTTTTT
D: NA; J: TRBJ1-5; size: many; V: TRBV2; CDR3: CASSEAKLQPQHF; DNA: TGTGCCAGCAGTGAGGCGAAGCTTCAGCCCCAGCATTTT
D: NA; J: TRBJ2-4; size: many; V: TRBV2; CDR3: CASSPQGGEAKNIQYF; DNA: TGTGCCAGCAGTCCACAGGGAGGAGAAGCCAAAAACATTCAGTACTTC
D: NA; J: TRBJ2-2; size: few; V: TRBV9; CDR3: CASSVAPSFAGELFF; DNA: TGTGCCAGCAGCGTAGCTCCCAGCTTCGCCGGGGAGCTGTTTTTT
D: NA; J: TRBJ2-7; size: many; V: TRBV2; CDR3: CASIPSSYEQYF; DNA: TGTGCCAGCATTCCTAGCTCCTACGAGCAGTACTTC
D: NA; J: TRBJ2-5; size: NA; V: TRBV7-8; CDR3: CASSLPPWTRGETQYF; DNA: TGTGCCAGCAGCTTACCCCCCTGGACCCGCGGGGAGACCCAGTACTTC
D: NA; J: TRBJ1-4; size: few; V: TRBV28; CDR3: CASSLGGLLNEKLFF; DNA: TGTGCCAGCAGTTTAGGGGGACTCCTTAATGAAAAACTGTTTTTT
D: NA; J: TRBJ2-7; size: few; V: TRBV6-1; CDR3: CASSISIYEQYF; DNA: TGTGCCAGCAGTATCAGTATCTACGAGCAGTACTTC
D: NA; J: TRBJ1-2; size: NA; V: TRBV18; CDR3: CASSPWADTLKGYTF; DNA: TGTGCCAGCTCACCATGGGCAGACACCCTGAAGGGCTACACCTTC
D: NA; J: TRBJ1-4; size: NA; V: TRBV20-1; CDR3: CSARDEGVELFF; DNA: TGCAGTGCTAGAGATGAAGGCGTTGAACTGTTTTTT
D: NA; J: TRBJ2-1; size: many; V: TRBV6-1; CDR3: CASSDPWMEGNSYNEQFF; DNA: TGTGCCAGCAGTGACCCATGGATGGAGGGTAACTCCTACAATGAGCAGTTCTTC
D: TRBD1; J: TRBJ1-4; size: NA; V: TRBV15; CDR3: CATSRQGAGFGEKLFF; DNA: TGTGCCACCAGCAGACAGGGGGCCGGCTTCGGTGAAAAACTGTTTTTT
D: TRBD2; J: TRBJ2-6; size: NA; V: TRBV2; CDR3: CASSFLAGGTGANVLTF; DNA: TGTGCCAGCAGTTTCCTAGCGGGAGGGACAGGGGCCAACGTCCTGACTTTC
D: TRBD2; J: TRBJ2-1; size: few; V: TRBV6-6; CDR3: CASSYRAGGHYEQFF; DNA: TGTGCCAGCAGTTACCGGGCGGGAGGGCATTATGAGCAGTTCTTC
D: NA; J: TRBJ2-4; size: many; V: TRBV3-1; CDR3: CASSRGAENIQYF; DNA: TGTGCCAGCAGTAGGGGCGCAGAAAACATTCAGTACTTC
D: TRBD1; J: TRBJ2-5; size: few; V: TRBV11-2; CDR3: CASSLDGPRTGLETQYF; DNA: TGTGCCAGCAGCTTAGATGGGCCGAGGACAGGGTTGGAGACCCAGTACTTC
D: NA; J: TRBJ2-7; size: few; V: TRBV12-3/TRBV12-4; CDR3: CASSRTLAGSSYEQYF; DNA: TGTGCCAGCAGCCGAACCTTGGCAGGGTCGTCCTACGAGCAGTACTTC
D: NA; J: TRBJ2-7; size: many; V: TRBV7-2; CDR3: CASSLWGSSYEQYF; DNA: TGTGCCAGCAGCTTGTGGGGTAGCTCCTACGAGCAGTACTTC
D: TRBD2; J: TRBJ2-1; size: few; V: TRBV29-1; CDR3: CSVLGTSGAYNEQFF; DNA: TGCAGCGTCCTTGGTACTAGCGGAGCCTACAATGAGCAGTTCTTC
D: NA; J: TRBJ2-2; size: few; V: TRBV7-9; CDR3: CASRRGIGELFF; DNA: TGTGCCAGCAGACGCGGAATCGGGGAGCTGTTTTTT
D: TRBD1; J: TRBJ1-2; size: few; V: TRBV6-1; CDR3: CASSPGDREYGYTF; DNA: TGTGCCAGCAGCCCCGGGGACAGGGAATATGGCTACACCTTC
D: TRBD2; J: TRBJ2-1; size: NA; V: TRBV6-2/TRBV6-3; CDR3: CASSLGRRNEQFF; DNA: TGTGCCAGCAGTCTCGGGAGGCGCAATGAGCAGTTCTTC
D: NA; J: TRBJ2-3; size: few; V: TRBV28; CDR3: CASSWSADTQYF; DNA: TGTGCCAGCAGTTGGAGCGCAGATACGCAGTATTTT
D: NA; J: TRBJ2-1; size: NA; V: TRBV9; CDR3: CASSVDEQSYNEQFF; DNA: TGTGCCAGCAGCGTAGATGAACAATCCTACAATGAGCAGTTCTTC
D: TRBD2; J: TRBJ2-3; size: many; V: TRBV2; CDR3: CASSEAGGADTQYF; DNA: TGTGCCAGCAGTGAGGCGGGGGGGGCAGATACGCAGTATTTT
D: TRBD1; J: TRBJ2-5; size: few; V: TRBV7-3; CDR3: CASSTGTGLGETQYF; DNA: TGTGCCAGCAGTACCGGGACAGGGCTAGGGGAGACCCAGTACTTC
D: TRBD2; J: TRBJ2-5; size: many; V: TRBV29-1; CDR3: CSVEVGASGGQQETQYF; DNA: TGCAGCGTTGAAGTGGGGGCTAGCGGGGGACAACAAGAGACCCAGTACTTC
D: NA; J: TRBJ2-3; size: many; V: TRBV30; CDR3: CAWSVNADTQYF; DNA: TGTGCCTGGAGTGTGAATGCAGATACGCAGTATTTT
D: NA; J: TRBJ2-2; size: NA; V: TRBV15; CDR3: CATSREQGSITGELFF; DNA: TGTGCCACCAGCAGAGAGCAGGGGTCGATCACCGGGGAGCTGTTTTTT